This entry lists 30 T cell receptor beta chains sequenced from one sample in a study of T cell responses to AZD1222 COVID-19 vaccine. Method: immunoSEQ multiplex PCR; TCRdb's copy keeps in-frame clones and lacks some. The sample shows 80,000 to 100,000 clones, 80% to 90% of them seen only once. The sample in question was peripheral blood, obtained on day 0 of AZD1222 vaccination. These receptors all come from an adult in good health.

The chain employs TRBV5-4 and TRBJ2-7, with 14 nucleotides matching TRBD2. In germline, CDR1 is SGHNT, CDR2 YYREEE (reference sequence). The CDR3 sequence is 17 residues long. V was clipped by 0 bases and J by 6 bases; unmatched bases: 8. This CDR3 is CASSLAGLAGVTSEQYF. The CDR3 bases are TGTGCCAGCAGCTTGGCGGGACTAGCGGGAGTTACGTCCGAGCAGTACTTC. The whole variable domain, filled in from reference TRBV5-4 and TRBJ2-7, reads ETGVTQSPTHLIKTRGQQVTLRCSSQSGHNTVSWYQQALGQGPQFIFQYYREEENGRGNFPPRFSGLQFPNYSSELNVNALELDDSALYLCASSLAGLAGVTSEQYFGPGTRLTVT.

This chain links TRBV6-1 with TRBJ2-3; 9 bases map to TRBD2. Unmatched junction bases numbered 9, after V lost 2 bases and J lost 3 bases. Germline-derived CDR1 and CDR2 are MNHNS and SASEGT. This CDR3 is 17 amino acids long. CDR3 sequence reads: CASSETWAGGNTDTQYF. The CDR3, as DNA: TGTGCCAGCAGTGAAACTTGGGCGGGGGGGAATACAGATACGCAGTATTTT.

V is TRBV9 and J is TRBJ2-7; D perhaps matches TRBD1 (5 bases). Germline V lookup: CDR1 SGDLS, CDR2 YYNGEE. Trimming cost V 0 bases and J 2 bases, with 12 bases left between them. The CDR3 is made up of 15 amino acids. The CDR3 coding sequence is TGTGCCAGCAGCGTAGATTACAGGACGACCTACGAGCAGTACTTC. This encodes CASSVDYRTTYEQYF.

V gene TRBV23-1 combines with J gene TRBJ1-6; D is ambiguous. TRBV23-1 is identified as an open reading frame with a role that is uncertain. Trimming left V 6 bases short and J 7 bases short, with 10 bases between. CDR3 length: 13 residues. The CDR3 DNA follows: TGCGCCAGCAGCCAGACTGGGAATTCACCCCTCCACTTT. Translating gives CASSQTGNSPLHF.

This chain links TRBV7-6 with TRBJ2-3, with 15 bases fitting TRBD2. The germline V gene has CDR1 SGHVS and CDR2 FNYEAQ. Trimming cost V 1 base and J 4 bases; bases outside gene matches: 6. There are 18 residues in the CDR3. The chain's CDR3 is CASSLGTSGRAYADTQYF. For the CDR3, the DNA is TGTGCCAGCAGCTTAGGGACTAGCGGGAGGGCCTACGCAGATACGCAGTATTTT.

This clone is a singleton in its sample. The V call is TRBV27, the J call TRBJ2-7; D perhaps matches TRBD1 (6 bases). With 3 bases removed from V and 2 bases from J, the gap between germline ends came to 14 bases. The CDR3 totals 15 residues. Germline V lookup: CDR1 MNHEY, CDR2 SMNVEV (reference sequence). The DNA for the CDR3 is TGTGCCAGCAGTTTTCAAGCAGGGGATCCCTACGAGCAGTACTTC. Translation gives CASSFQAGDPYEQYF.

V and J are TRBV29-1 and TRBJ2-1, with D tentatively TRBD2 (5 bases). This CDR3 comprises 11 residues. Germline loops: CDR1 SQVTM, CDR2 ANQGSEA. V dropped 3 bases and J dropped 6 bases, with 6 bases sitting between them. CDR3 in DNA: TGCAGCGTTGACAGCGGCAATGAGCAGTTCTTC. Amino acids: CSVDSGNEQFF.

The CDR3 is CASSRQIYEQYF. In DNA, the CDR3 is TGTGCCAGCAGTAGGCAGATCTACGAGCAGTACTTC. The V and J genes are TRBV6-2 or TRBV6-3 and TRBJ2-7, with D uncertain. The CDR3 sequence is 12 residues long. Germline CDR1 and CDR2: MNHEY and SVGEGT. Trimming left V 5 bases short and J 3 bases short, with 8 bases between.

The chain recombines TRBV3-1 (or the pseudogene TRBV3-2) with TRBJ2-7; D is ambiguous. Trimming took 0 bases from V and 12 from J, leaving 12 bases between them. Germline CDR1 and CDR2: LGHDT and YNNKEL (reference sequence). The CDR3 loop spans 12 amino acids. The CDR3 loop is CASSQEGRVLYF. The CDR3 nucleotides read TGTGCCAGCAGCCAAGAAGGAAGGGTGCTGTACTTC.

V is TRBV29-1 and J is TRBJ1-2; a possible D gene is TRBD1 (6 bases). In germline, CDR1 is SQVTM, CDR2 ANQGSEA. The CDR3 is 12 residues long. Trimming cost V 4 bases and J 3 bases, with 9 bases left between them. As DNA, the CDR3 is TGCAGCGTTGTGGGGGGCGACTATGGCTACACCTTC. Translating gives CSVVGGDYGYTF.

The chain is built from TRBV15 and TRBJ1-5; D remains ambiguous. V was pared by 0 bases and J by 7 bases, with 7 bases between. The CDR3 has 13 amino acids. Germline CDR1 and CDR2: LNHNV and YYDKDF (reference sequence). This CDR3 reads CATSRDTEQPQHF. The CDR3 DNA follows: TGTGCCACCAGCAGAGATACGGAACAGCCCCAGCATTTT.

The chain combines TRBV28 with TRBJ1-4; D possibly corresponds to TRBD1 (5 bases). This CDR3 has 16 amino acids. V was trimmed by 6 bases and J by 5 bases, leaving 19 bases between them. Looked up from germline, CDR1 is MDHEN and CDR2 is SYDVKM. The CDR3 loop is CASRPPGGAWNEKLFF. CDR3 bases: TGTGCCAGCAGACCGCCGGGGGGTGCTTGGAATGAAAAACTGTTTTTT.

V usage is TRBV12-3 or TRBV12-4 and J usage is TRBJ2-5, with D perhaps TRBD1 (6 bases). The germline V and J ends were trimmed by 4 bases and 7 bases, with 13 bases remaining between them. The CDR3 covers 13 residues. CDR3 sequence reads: CASSWDTAGTQYF. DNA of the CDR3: TGTGCCAGCAGTTGGGACACGGCGGGGACCCAGTACTTC.

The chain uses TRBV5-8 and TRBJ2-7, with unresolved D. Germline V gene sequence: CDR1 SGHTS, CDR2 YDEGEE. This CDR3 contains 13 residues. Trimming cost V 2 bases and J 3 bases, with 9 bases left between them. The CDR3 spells CASSFGDLYEQYF. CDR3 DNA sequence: TGTGCCAGCAGCTTTGGTGACCTCTACGAGCAGTACTTC.

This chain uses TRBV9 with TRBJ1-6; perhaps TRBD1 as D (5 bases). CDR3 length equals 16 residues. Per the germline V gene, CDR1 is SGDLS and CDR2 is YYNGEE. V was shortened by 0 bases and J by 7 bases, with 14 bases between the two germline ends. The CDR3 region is CASSVDSGTGNSPLHF. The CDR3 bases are TGTGCCAGCAGCGTAGACTCAGGGACGGGGAATTCACCCCTCCACTTT.

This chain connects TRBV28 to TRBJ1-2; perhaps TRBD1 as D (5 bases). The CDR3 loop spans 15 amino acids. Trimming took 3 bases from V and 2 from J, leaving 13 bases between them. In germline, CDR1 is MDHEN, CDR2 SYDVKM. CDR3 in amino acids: CASSFGFDRNYGYTF. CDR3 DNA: TGTGCCAGCAGTTTTGGATTTGACAGAAACTATGGCTACACCTTC.

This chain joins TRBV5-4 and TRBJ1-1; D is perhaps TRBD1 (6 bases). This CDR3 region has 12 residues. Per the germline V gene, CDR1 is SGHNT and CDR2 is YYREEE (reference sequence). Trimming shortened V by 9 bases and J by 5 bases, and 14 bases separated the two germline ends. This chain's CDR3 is CATQTGFTEAFF. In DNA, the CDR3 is TGTGCCACGCAAACAGGGTTTACTGAAGCTTTCTTT.

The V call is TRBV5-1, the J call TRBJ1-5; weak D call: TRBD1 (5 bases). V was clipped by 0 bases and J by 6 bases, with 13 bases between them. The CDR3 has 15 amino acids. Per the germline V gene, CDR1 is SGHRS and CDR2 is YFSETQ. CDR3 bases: TGCGCCAGCAGCTTGGATGGGGGTCGAAGTCAGCCCCAGCATTTT. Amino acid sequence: CASSLDGGRSQPQHF.

CDR3 amino acids: CAISEKQGWTEAFF. The CDR3 DNA reads TGTGCCATCAGTGAGAAACAGGGGTGGACTGAAGCTTTCTTT. J is TRBJ1-1 and V is TRBV10-3, with 7 nucleotides matching TRBD1. V dropped 2 bases and J dropped 5; count of bases not matched to a gene: 5. From germline, CDR1 is ENHRY and CDR2 SYGVKD. This CDR3 spans 14 amino acids.

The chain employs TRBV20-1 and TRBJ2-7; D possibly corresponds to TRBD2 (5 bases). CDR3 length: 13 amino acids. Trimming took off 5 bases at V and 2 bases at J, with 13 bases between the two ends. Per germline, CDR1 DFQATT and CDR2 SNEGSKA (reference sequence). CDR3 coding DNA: TGCAGTGCTGGTGCCCCCGGGGCCTACGAGCAGTACTTC. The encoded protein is CSAGAPGAYEQYF.

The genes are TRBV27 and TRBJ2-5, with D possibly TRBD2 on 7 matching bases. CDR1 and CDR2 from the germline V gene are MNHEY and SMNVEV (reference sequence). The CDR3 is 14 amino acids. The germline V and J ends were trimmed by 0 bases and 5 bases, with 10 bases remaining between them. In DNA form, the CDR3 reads TGTGCCAGCAGTTTATCACAGGGAGGGGAGACCCAGTACTTC. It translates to CASSLSQGGETQYF.

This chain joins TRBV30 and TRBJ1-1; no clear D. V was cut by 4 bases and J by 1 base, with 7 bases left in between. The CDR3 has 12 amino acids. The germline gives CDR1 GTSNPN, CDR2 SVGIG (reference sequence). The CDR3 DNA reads TGTGCCTGGAAAAGGCAGAACACTGAAGCTTTCTTT. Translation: CAWKRQNTEAFF.

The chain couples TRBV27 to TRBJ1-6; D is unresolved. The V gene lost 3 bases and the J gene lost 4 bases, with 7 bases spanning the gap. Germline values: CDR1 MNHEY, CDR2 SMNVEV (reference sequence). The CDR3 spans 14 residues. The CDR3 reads CASSFQGYNSPLHF. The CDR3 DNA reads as TGTGCCAGCAGTTTTCAAGGTTATAATTCACCCCTCCACTTT.

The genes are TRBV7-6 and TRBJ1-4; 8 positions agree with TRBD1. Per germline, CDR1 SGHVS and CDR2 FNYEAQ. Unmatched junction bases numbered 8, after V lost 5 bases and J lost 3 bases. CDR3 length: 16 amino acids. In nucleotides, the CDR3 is TGTGCCAGCAGCCTAGGACAGGGCAGGTCTAATGAAAAACTGTTTTTT. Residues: CASSLGQGRSNEKLFF.

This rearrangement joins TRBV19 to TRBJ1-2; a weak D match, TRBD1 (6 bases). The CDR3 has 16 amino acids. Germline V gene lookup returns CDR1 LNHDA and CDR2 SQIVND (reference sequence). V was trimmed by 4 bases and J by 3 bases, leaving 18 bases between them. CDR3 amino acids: CASSTLRGATDYGYTF. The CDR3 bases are TGTGCCAGTAGTACCCTACGGGGGGCTACAGACTATGGCTACACCTTC.

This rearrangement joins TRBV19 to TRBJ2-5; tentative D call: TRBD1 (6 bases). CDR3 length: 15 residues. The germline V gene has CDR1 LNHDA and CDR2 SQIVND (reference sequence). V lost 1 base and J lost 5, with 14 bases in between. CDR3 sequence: CASSIGPGEAETQYF. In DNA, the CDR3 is TGTGCCAGTAGTATAGGCCCAGGGGAAGCGGAGACCCAGTACTTC.

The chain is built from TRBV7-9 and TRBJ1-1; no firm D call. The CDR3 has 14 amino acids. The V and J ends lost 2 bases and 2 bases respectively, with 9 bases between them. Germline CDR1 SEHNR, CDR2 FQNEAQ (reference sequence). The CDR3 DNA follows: TGTGCCAGCAGCTTAAGAGGTGATAACACTGAAGCTTTCTTT. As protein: CASSLRGDNTEAFF.

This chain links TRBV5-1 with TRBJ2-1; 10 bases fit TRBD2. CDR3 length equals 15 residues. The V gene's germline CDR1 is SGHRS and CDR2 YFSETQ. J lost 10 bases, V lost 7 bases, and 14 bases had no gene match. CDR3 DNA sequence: TGCGCCAGCGTCCTGAGCGGGGGGGCCCGAGGAGAGCAGTTCTTC. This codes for CASVLSGGARGEQFF.

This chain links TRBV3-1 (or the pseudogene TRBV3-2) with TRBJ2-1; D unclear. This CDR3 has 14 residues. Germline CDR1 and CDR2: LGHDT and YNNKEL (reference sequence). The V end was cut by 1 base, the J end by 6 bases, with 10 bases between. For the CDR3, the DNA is TGTGCCAGCAGCCAAGGAATCCATACCAATGAGCAGTTCTTC. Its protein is CASSQGIHTNEQFF.

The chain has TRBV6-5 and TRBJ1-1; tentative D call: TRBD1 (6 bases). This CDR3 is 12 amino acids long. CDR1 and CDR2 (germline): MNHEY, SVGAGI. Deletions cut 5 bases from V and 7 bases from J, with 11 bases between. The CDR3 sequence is CASSKQGHEAFF. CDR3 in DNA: TGTGCCAGCAGTAAACAGGGCCATGAAGCTTTCTTT.